These 4 T cell receptor beta chains were sequenced from one sample in a study of blood T cell repertoires in COVID-19. Data came from immunoSEQ multiplex PCR; TCRdb stores just in-frame clones and leaves some out. The sample records some 240,000 clones, 80% to 90% being singletons. Sequencing was done on a sample of peripheral blood. These receptors were obtained from a middle-aged woman who had recovered from COVID-19.

The chain carries TRBV6-5 and TRBJ1-2; 7 nucleotides align to TRBD1. This CDR3 has 13 residues. Germline trimming cut 6 bases from V and 7 bases from J; bases unmatched to any gene: 8. The germline gives CDR1 MNHEY, CDR2 SVGAGI. The CDR3 region has the DNA TGTGCCAGCAGGGGATCAGGGACAGCTGGCTACACCTTC. Protein: CASRGSGTAGYTF.

V is TRBV6-5 and J is TRBJ2-2; D is possibly TRBD1 (7 bases). There are 14 residues in the CDR3. Germline V CDR1 and CDR2: MNHEY, SVGAGI. Trimming cost V 8 bases and J 1 base, with 11 bases left between them. In DNA, the CDR3 is TGTGCCAGCTTCAGGGGGGTGAACACCGGGGAGCTGTTTTTT. Translation: CASFRGVNTGELFF.

This clone was observed a single time. V is TRBV18 and J is TRBJ1-2; D ambiguous. CDR3 length: 14 amino acids. V lost 2 bases, J lost 4 bases, and 11 bases lay in between. From germline, CDR1 is KGHSH and CDR2 LQKENI. The CDR3 DNA reads TGTGCCAGCTCACCAGGGCGGGAGGGCTATGGCTACACCTTC. It translates to CASSPGREGYGYTF.

The chain carries TRBV4-3 and TRBJ1-2; D is unresolved. The V gene lost 3 bases and the J gene lost 5 bases, with 10 bases spanning the gap. The germline V gene encodes CDR1 LGHNA and CDR2 YSLEER. The CDR3 runs 13 residues. The CDR3 is CASSQAGGYGYTF. In DNA, the CDR3 is TGCGCCAGCAGCCAGGCAGGAGGGTATGGCTACACCTTC.